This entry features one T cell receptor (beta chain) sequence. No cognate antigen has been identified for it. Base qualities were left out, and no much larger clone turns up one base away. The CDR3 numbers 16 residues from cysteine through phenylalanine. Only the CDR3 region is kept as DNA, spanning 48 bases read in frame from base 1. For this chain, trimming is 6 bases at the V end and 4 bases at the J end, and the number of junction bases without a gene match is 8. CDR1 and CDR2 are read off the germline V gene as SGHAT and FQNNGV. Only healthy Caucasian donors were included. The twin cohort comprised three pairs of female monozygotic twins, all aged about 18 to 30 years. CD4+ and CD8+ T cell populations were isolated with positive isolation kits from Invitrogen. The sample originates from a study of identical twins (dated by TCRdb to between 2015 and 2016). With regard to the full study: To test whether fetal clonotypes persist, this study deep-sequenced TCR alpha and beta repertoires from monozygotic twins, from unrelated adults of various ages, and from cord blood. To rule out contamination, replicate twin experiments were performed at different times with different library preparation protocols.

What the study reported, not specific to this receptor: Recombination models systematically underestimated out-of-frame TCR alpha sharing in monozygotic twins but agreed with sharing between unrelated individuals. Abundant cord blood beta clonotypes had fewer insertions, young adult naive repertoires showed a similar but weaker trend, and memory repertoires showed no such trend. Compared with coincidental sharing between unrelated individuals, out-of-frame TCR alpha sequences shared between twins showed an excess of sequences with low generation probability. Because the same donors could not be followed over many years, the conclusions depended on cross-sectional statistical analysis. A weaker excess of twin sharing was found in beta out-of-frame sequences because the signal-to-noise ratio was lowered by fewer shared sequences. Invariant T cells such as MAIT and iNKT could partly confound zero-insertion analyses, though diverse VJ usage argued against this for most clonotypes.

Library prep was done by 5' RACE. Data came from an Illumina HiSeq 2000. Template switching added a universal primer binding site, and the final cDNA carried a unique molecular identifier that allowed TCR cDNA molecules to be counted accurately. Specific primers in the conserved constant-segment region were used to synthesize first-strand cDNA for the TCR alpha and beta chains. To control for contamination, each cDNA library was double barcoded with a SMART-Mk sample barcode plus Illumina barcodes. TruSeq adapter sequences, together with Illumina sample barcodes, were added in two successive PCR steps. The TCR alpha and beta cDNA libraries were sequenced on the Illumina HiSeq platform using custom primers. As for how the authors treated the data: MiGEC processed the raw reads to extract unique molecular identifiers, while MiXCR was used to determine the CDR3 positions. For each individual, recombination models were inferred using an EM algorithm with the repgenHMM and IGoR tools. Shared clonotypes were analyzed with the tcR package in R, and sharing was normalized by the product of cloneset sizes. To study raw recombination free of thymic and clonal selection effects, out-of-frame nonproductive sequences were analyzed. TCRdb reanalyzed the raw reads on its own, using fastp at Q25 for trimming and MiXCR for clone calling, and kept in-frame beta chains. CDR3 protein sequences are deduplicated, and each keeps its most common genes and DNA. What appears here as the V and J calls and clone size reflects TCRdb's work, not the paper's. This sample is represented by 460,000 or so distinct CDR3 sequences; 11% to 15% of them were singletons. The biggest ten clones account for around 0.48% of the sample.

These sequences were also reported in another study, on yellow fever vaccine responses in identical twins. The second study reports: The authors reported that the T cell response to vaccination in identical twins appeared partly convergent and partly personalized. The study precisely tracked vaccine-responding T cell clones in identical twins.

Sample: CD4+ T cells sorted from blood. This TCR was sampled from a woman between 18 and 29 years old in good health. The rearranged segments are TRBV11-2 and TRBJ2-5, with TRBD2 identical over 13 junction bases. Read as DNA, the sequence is TGTGCCAGCAGACGCCAGGGACTAGCGGGATCAGAGACCCAGTACTTC. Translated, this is CASRRQGLAGSETQYF. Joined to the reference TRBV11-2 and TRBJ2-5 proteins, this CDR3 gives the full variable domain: EAGVAQSPRYKIIEKRQSVAFWCNPISGHATLYWYQQILGQGPKLLIQFQNNGVVDDSQLPKDRFSAERLKGVDSTLKIQPAKLEDSAVYLCASRRQGLAGSETQYFGPGTRLLVL.